These 18 T cell receptor beta chains came from one sample sequenced in a study of shared clonotypes between healthy human individuals. Clones were read by immunoSEQ multiplex PCR, and TCRdb kept only the in-frame ones, dropping some. The sample shows about a million clones, roughly 80% of them seen only once. The sequenced sample was memory CD4+ T cells from PBMCs. Described subset: CD45RA-negative fraction. The receptor set was obtained from a man aged 18 to 29 in good health. Some clones in this sample may be carry-over from other donors' samples.

Points on this clone: A junction boundary mismatches the germline segment, possibly from a read error. The same CDR3 also results from other DNA sequences found in this sample. V usage is TRBV5-4 and J usage is TRBJ1-5, with TRBD1 matching 8 bases. Germline CDR1 reads SGHNT; CDR2 reads YYREEE (reference sequence). This CDR3 is built from 15 residues. This CDR3 is CASSLGQGIDQPQHF. CDR3 nucleotides: TGTGCCAGCAGCTTGGGACAGGGGATTGACCAGCCACAGCATTTT.

A word on this clone: Other DNA sequences in this sample translate to the same CDR3. The V gene is TRBV11-2, the J gene TRBJ2-3; perhaps TRBD2 as D (6 bases). This CDR3 is built from 15 residues. Trimming cost V 0 bases and J 2 bases, with 9 bases left between them. Germline V CDR1 and CDR2: SGHAT, FQNNGV. The CDR3 spells CASSLDWDSTDTQYF. Here the CDR3 DNA reads TGTGCCAGCAGCTTAGATTGGGACTCCACAGATACGCAGTATTTT.

The CDR3 spells CASSPGQVQAFF. CDR3 coding DNA: TGTGCCAGCAGCCCCGGACAGGTGCAAGCTTTCTTT. J is TRBJ1-1 and V is TRBV7-9, with 7 positions matching TRBD1. The CDR3 is 12 amino acids. In germline, CDR1 is SEHNR, CDR2 FQNEAQ (reference sequence). V lost 5 bases and J lost 9; bases outside the gene matches: 6.

The chain is built from TRBV2 and TRBJ2-7; tentatively, D is TRBD1 (5 bases). The CDR3 is made up of 13 amino acids. Germline-derived CDR1 and CDR2 are SNHLY and FYNNEI. Trimming shortened V by 7 bases and J by 0 bases, and 10 bases separated the two germline ends. The CDR3 DNA follows: TGTGCCAGCATACCGGACACCTCCTACGAGCAGTACTTC. This sequence encodes CASIPDTSYEQYF.

V gene TRBV6-1 combines with J gene TRBJ2-2; possible D gene TRBD1, 6 bases. This CDR3 is built from 14 residues. Germline V lookup: CDR1 MNHNS, CDR2 SASEGT. V gave up 5 bases and J gave up 5 bases, with 12 bases separating them. The CDR3 protein is CASSRQADTGELFF. The CDR3 DNA reads as TGTGCCAGCAGTAGACAGGCGGATACCGGGGAGCTGTTTTTT.

The V and J genes are TRBV11-3 and TRBJ1-3; D unclear. V was pared by 4 bases and J by 7 bases, with 14 bases between. The CDR3 has 14 residues. Germline CDR1 SGHNT, CDR2 YENEEA. CDR3 in DNA: TGTGCCAGCAGCTCCCTCTATTACCGGAACACCATATATTTT. Amino acids: CASSSLYYRNTIYF. The full variable domain, with the rest looked up from reference TRBV11-3 and TRBJ1-3, is EAGVVQSPRYKIIEKKQPVAFWCNPISGHNTLYWYLQNLGQGPELLIRYENEEAVDDSQLPKDRFSAERLKGVDSTLKIQPAELGDSAVYLCASSSLYYRNTIYFGEGSWLTVV.

The V gene is TRBV18, the J gene TRBJ2-5, with TRBD1 matching 7 bases. Trimming cost V 6 bases and J 5 bases; bases outside gene matches: 12. The CDR3 spans 15 residues. The germline V gene encodes CDR1 KGHSH and CDR2 LQKENI. CDR3: CASSGEGGDWETQYF. CDR3 bases: TGTGCCAGCTCGGGAGAAGGGGGCGATTGGGAGACCCAGTACTTC. Combining the CDR3 with reference TRBV18 and TRBJ2-5 gives the whole variable domain NAGVMQNPRHLVRRRGQEARLRCSPMKGHSHVYWYRQLPEEGLKFMVYLQKENIIDESGMPKERFSAEFPKEGPSILRIQQVVRGDSAAYFCASSGEGGDWETQYFGPGTRLLVL.

The chain employs TRBV5-1 and TRBJ2-7, with a weak D call TRBD2 (6 bases). The CDR3 is made up of 14 amino acids. CDR1 is SGHRS, CDR2 YFSETQ, per germline. V lost 4 bases and J 1 base, leaving 12 bases between the germline ends. The CDR3 region has the DNA TGCGCCAGCAGCAAGGGGACTGATTCCTACGAGCAGTACTTC. As protein: CASSKGTDSYEQYF.

The J gene is TRBJ2-2, the V gene TRBV27, with D maybe TRBD2 (5 bases). This CDR3 region has 14 residues. The germline V gene encodes CDR1 MNHEY and CDR2 SMNVEV (reference sequence). Trimming left V 4 bases short and J 5 bases short, with 11 bases between. CDR3 in DNA: TGTGCCAGCAGTTCCCCCGGGATGACCGGGGAGCTGTTTTTT. This sequence encodes CASSSPGMTGELFF.

CDR3 loop: CASSLTGTGGVGYGYTF. CDR3 nucleotide sequence: TGTGCCAGCAGTTTGACCGGGACAGGGGGCGTGGGCTATGGCTACACCTTC. The rearrangement joins TRBV28 to TRBJ1-2; 12 bases map to TRBD1. The CDR3 consists of 17 residues. The germline CDR1 and CDR2 sequences are MDHEN and SYDVKM. J was trimmed by 4 bases and V by 3 bases; bases with no gene match: 9.

This sequence joins TRBV2 and TRBJ2-5; 7 bases agree with TRBD2. The V and J ends lost 6 bases and 5 bases, in that order; junction bases with no gene match: 12. CDR1 SNHLY and CDR2 FYNNEI come from the germline V gene. The CDR3 sequence is 15 residues long. CDR3 region: CASRKESGMGETQYF. CDR3 DNA sequence: TGTGCCAGCAGGAAGGAAAGCGGGATGGGGGAGACCCAGTACTTC.

The chain recombines TRBV9 with TRBJ2-3, with D unclear. Trimming shortened V by 4 bases and J by 0 bases, and 12 bases separated the two germline ends. Germline V lookup: CDR1 SGDLS, CDR2 YYNGEE. The CDR3 is 15 amino acids. CDR3: CASSQSGISTDTQYF. CDR3 DNA sequence: TGTGCCAGCAGCCAGTCTGGGATTAGCACAGATACGCAGTATTTT.

This clone showed up just once. CDR3 residues: CAWSWLAGTPGTQYF. CDR3 sequence (DNA): TGTGCCTGGAGTTGGTTAGCGGGGACTCCTGGGACCCAGTACTTC. The chain combines TRBV30 with TRBJ2-5; 8 nucleotides line up with TRBD2. V was clipped by 2 bases and J by 7 bases; unmatched bases: 12. This CDR3 has 15 amino acids. Germline loops: CDR1 GTSNPN, CDR2 SVGIG (reference sequence).

This clone was found a few times. The chain combines TRBV9 with TRBJ1-2; 11 bases align to TRBD1. With V trimmed by 4 bases and J by 5 bases, 7 bases remained unmatched. CDR1 and CDR2 (germline): SGDLS, YYNGEE. CDR3 length: 15 residues. The CDR3 nucleotides are TGTGCCAGCAGCAGCCGCGGGGACAGGGGGTATGGCTACACCTTC. Its translation is CASSSRGDRGYGYTF.

This chain uses TRBV11-3 with TRBJ2-1; 9 nucleotides match TRBD2. Germline V CDR1 and CDR2: SGHNT, YENEEA. Unmatched junction bases numbered 6, after V lost 5 bases and J lost 7 bases. The length of the CDR3 is 14 residues. In nucleotides, the CDR3 is TGTGCCAGCAGCCCCGGACTAGCGCGAAATGAGCAGTTCTTC. Translated, it gives CASSPGLARNEQFF.

In regard to this clone: This sample includes further DNA sequences coding for the same CDR3. V gene TRBV4-1 combines with J gene TRBJ1-1, with TRBD1 matching 7 bases. Germline lookup yields CDR1 MGHRA and CDR2 YSYEKL. V dropped 0 bases and J dropped 2; count of bases not matched to a gene: 3. This CDR3 comprises 15 residues. The CDR3 sequence is CASSQERGRNTEAFF. The CDR3 nucleotides read TGCGCCAGCAGCCAAGAGAGGGGGCGAAACACTGAAGCTTTCTTT.

The CDR3 here is CASSQIQGIYNYGYTF. CDR3 nucleotides: TGCGCCAGCAGCCAAATACAGGGGATATATAACTATGGCTACACCTTC. The chain joins TRBV4-3 to TRBJ1-2, with TRBD1 matching over 7 bases. Germline values: CDR1 LGHNA, CDR2 YSLEER. V was clipped by 2 bases and J by 1 base; unmatched bases: 7. The CDR3 spans 16 residues.

The V gene is TRBV5-4, the J gene TRBJ2-3; the match to TRBD2 covers 9 bases. With 4 bases clipped from V and 6 bases from J, the junction kept 15 bases outside the gene matches. This CDR3 comprises 17 residues. Looked up from germline, CDR1 is SGHNT and CDR2 is YYREEE (reference sequence). The CDR3 sequence: CASSGGTSWGLGDTQYF. For the CDR3, the DNA is TGTGCCAGCAGCGGGGGGACTAGCTGGGGGCTAGGGGATACGCAGTATTTT.